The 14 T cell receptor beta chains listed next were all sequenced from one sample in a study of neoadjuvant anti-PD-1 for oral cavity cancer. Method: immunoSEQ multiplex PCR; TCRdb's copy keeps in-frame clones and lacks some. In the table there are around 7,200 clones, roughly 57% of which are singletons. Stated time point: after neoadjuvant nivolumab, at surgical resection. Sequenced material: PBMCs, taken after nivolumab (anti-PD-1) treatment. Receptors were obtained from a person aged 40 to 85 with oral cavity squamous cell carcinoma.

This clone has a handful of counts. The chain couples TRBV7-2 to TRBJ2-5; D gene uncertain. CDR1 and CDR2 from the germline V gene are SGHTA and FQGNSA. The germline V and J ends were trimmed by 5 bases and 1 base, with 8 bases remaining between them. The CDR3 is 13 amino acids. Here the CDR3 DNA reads TGTGCCAGCAGCGTACGCCTCCAAGAGACCCAGTACTTC. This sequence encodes CASSVRLQETQYF.

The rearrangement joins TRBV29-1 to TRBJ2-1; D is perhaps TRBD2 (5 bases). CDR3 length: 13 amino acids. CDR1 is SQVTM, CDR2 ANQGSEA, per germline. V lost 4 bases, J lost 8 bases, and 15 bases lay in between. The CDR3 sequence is CSVGGSPIHEQFF. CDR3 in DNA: TGCAGCGTTGGAGGGAGCCCCATCCATGAGCAGTTCTTC.

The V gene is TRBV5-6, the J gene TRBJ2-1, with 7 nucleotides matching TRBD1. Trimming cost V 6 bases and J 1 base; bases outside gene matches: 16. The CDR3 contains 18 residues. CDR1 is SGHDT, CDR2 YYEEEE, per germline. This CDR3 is CASNSRYRGRASYNEQFF. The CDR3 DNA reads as TGTGCCAGCAACTCAAGATACAGGGGAAGGGCATCCTACAATGAGCAGTTCTTC.

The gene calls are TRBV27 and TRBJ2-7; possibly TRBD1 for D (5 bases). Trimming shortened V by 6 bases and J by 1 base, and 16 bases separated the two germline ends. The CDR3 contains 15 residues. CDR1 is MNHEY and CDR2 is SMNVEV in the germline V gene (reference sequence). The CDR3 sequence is CASSIRAGISYEQYF. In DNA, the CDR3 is TGTGCCAGCAGCATTAGGGCAGGGATATCCTACGAGCAGTACTTC.

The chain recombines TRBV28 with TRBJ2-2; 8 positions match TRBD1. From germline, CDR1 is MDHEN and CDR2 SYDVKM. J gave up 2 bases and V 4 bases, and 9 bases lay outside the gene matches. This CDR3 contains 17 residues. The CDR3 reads CASSSTGTGLNTGELFF. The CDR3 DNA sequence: TGTGCCAGCAGTTCTACCGGGACAGGTCTCAACACCGGGGAGCTGTTTTTT.

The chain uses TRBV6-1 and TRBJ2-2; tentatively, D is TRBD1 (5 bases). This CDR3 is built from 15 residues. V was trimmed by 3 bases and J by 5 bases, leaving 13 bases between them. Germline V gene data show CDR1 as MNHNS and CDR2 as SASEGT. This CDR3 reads CASSDLGPRTGELFF. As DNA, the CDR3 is TGTGCCAGCAGTGATTTGGGGCCCAGAACCGGGGAGCTGTTTTTT.

CDR3 sequence reads: CAISGTGDTNGYTF. CDR3 DNA: TGTGCCATCAGTGGAACAGGGGATACTAATGGCTACACCTTC. The gene calls are TRBV10-3 and TRBJ1-2; 7 nucleotides agree with TRBD1. The CDR3 has 14 residues. The germline CDR1 and CDR2 sequences are ENHRY and SYGVKD. V lost 4 bases and J lost 6; bases outside the gene matches: 8.

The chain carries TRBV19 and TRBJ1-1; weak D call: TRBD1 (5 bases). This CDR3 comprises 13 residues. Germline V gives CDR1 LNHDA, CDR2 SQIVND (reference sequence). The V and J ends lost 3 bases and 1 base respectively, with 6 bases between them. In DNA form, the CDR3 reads TGTGCCAGTAGTATTCAGGGGAACACTGAAGCTTTCTTT. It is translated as CASSIQGNTEAFF.

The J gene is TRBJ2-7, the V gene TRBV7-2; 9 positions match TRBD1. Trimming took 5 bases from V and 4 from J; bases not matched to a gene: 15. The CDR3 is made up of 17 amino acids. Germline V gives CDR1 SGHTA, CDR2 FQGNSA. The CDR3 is CASSLSKRQGVIYEQYF. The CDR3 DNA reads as TGTGCCAGCAGCCTATCCAAGCGACAGGGGGTGATATACGAGCAGTACTTC.

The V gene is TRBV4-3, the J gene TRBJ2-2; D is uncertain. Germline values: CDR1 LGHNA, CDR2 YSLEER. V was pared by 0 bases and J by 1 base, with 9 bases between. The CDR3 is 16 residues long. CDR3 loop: CASSQDRAVNTGELFF. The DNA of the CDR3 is TGCGCCAGCAGCCAAGATAGGGCAGTGAACACCGGGGAGCTGTTTTTT.

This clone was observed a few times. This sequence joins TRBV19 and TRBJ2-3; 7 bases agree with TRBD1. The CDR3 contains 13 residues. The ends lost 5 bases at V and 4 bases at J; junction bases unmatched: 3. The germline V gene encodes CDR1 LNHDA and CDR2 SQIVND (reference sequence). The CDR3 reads CASSVQGSDTQYF. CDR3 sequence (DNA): TGTGCCAGTAGTGTACAGGGGTCAGATACGCAGTATTTT.

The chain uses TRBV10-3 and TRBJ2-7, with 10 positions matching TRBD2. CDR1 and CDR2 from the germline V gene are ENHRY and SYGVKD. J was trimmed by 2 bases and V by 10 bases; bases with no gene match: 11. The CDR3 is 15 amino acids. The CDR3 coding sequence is TGTGCCACCCAGAGTCTAGCGGGGGCCGCCTACGAGCAGTACTTC. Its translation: CATQSLAGAAYEQYF.

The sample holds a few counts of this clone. The CDR3 is CASSERVGSSPLHF. In DNA form, the CDR3 reads TGTGCCAGCAGCGAAAGGGTAGGAAGTTCACCCCTCCACTTT. The chain recombines TRBV7-9 with TRBJ1-6; no clear D gene. The V and J ends lost 5 bases and 9 bases respectively, with 14 bases between them. The CDR3 sequence is 14 residues long. Germline values: CDR1 SEHNR, CDR2 FQNEAQ (reference sequence).

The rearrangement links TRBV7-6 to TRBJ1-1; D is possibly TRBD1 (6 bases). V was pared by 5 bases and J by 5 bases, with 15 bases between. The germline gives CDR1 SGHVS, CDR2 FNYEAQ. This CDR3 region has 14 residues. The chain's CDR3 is CASSRLQGSTEAFF. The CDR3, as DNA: TGTGCCAGCAGCCGATTACAGGGTTCAACTGAAGCTTTCTTT. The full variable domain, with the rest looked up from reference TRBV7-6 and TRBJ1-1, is GAGVSQSPRYKVTKRGQDVALRCDPISGHVSLYWYRQALGQGPEFLTYFNYEAQQDKSGLPNDRFSAERPEGSISTLTIQRTEQRDSAMYRCASSRLQGSTEAFFGQGTRLTVV.